Reported below is one T cell receptor (beta chain). The antigen is not known. The junction shows a germline mismatch at one end, possibly a read error. CDR1 is MGHRA and CDR2 is YSYEKL in the germline V gene. The CDR3 runs to 12 residues. The data belong to a study of glioma-infiltrating T cells after dendritic cell vaccination. No glioblastoma patient carried an isocitrate dehydrogenase mutation. Blood PBMC samples: pre-vaccination, two weeks post third vaccination, and at tumor progression. Study outcomes and limitations: Only a small number of patients had complete blood and tumor samples.

Clones were sequenced by immunoSEQ multiplex PCR, and TCRdb holds only the in-frame ones, with some missing. This sample has some 70,000 clones, with around 86% found just once. The source is a human donor with glioblastoma. V usage is TRBV4-1 and J usage is TRBJ2-1; D gene uncertain. Sequenced material: blood, taken before dendritic cell vaccination. The CDR3 nucleotides are TGCGCCAGCAGCCACCGAAACAATGGGCAGTTCTTC. Translation: CASSHRNNGQFF.